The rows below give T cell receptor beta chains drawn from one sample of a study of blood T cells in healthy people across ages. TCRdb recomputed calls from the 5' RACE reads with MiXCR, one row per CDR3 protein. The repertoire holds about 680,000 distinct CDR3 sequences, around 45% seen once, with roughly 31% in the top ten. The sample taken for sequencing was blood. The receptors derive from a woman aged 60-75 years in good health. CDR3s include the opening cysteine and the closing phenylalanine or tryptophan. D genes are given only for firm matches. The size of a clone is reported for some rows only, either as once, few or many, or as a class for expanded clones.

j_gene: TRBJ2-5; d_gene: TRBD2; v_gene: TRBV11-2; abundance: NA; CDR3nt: TGTGTCAGCAATCACAGGACCCGGGGGGAGCAGTACTTC; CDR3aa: CVSNHRTRGEQYF
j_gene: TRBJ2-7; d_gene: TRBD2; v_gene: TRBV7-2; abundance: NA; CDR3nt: TGTGCCAGCAGCTTTAGCGGGACTAGCGGGCTCGAGCAGTACTTC; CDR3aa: CASSFSGTSGLEQYF
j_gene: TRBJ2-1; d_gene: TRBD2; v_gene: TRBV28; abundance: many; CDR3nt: TGTGCCAGCAGTTTAAGCGGGAGGCCCTACAATGAGCAGTTCTTC; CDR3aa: CASSLSGRPYNEQFF
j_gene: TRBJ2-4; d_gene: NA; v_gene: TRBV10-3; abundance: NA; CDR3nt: TGTGCCATCAGTTCTAGCCAGGGGGGAAACATTCAGTACTTC; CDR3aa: CAISSSQGGNIQYF
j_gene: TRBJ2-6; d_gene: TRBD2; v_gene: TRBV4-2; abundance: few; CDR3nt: TGTGCCAGCAGCCAGATGGGACTAGCGGGAGTTACTGGGGCCAACGTCCTGACTTTC; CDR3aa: CASSQMGLAGVTGANVLTF
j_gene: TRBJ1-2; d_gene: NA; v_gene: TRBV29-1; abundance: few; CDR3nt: TGCAGCGTTGAAACCCTAGAAAGACGGGGCTACACCTTC; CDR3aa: CSVETLERRGYTF
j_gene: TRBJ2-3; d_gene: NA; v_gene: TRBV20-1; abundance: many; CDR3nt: TGCAGTGCTAAAACCTGGGGCTTAAGCACAGATACGCAGTATTTT; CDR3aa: CSAKTWGLSTDTQYF
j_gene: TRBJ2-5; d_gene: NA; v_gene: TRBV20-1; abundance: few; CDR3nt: TGCAGTGCCCCCCCAACAGGCGGGGAGACCCAGTACTTC; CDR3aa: CSAPPTGGETQYF
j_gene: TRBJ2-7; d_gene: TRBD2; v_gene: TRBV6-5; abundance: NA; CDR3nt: TGTGCCACAAAGGTCGAGCGGGACCGGGTGGAGCAGTACTTC; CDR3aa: CATKVERDRVEQYF
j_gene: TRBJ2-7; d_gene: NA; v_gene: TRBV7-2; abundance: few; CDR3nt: TGTGCCAGCAGCTTAGCGAGGCGTGGCGAGCAGTACTTC; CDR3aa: CASSLARRGEQYF
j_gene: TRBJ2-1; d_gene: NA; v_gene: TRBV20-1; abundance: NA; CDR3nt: TGCAGTGCTAGAGCGGGGGCCCAGCGGGATGATGAGCAGTTCTTC; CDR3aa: CSARAGAQRDDEQFF
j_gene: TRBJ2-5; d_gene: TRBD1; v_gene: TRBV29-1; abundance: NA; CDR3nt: TGCAGCGCCGAACAGGGGTTGGAGACCCAGTACTTC; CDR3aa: CSAEQGLETQYF
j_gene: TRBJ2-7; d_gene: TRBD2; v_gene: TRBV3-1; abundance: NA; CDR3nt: TGTGCCAGCAGCCGAGGAGCGGGAGGCGACGAGCAGTACTTC; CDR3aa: CASSRGAGGDEQYF
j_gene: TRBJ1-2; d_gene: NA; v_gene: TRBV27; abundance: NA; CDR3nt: TGTGCCAGCAGTTTATCGCCAGCAGGGGCGATACAGGGCTACACCTTC; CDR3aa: CASSLSPAGAIQGYTF
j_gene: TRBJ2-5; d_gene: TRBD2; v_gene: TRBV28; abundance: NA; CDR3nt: TGTGCCAGCAGTCCGACCCTAGCGGGAGCGGAGACCCAGTACTTC; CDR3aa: CASSPTLAGAETQYF
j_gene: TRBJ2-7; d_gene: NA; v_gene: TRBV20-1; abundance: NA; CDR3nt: TGCAGTCCCCTTAGGGGGGGATCCTACGAGCAGTACTTC; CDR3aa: CSPLRGGSYEQYF
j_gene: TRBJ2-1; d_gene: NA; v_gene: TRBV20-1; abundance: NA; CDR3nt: TGCAGTGCTAGGAATGCTAGAAACTCCTACAATGAGCAGTTATTC; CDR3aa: CSARNARNSYNEQLF
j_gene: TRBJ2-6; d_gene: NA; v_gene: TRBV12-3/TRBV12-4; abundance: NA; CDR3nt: TGTGCCAGCAGGGCTTCGGTGTCTGGGGCCAACGTCCTGACTTTC; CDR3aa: CASRASVSGANVLTF
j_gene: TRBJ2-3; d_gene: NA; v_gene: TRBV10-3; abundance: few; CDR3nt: TGTGCCATCAGCCGGGGAGAAGGGAGGACAGATACGCAGTATTTT; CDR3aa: CAISRGEGRTDTQYF
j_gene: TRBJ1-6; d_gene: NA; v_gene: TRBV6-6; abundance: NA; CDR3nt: TGTGCCAGCAGTTACCCCGTCAGGGGAAATTCACCCCTCCACTTT; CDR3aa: CASSYPVRGNSPLHF
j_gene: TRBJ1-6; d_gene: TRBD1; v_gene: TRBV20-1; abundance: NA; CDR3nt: TGCAGTGCTGGCCCGGGACAGGGGGCATGGAATTCACCCCTCCACTTT; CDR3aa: CSAGPGQGAWNSPLHF
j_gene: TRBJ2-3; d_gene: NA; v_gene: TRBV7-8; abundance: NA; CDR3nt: TGTGCCAGCATTGCCCTACGTAGCACAGATACGCAGTATTTT; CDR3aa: CASIALRSTDTQYF
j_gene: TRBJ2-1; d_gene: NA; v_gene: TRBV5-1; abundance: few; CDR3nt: TGCGCCAGCAGCTTGGCCCAGGTAAACAATGAGCAGTTCTTC; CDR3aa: CASSLAQVNNEQFF
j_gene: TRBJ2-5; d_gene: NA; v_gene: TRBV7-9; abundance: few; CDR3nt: TGTGCCAGCAGCTTGGGTTCCGGGACTCAGAACCCCGTGCAGTACTTC; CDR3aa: CASSLGSGTQNPVQYF
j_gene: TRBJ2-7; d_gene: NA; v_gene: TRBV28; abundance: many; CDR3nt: TGTGCCAGCAGTTTACGCGACATATCCTACGAGCAGTACTTC; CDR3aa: CASSLRDISYEQYF
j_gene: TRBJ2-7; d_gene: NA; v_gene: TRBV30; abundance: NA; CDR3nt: TGTGCCTGGATTTCTAGCAGAGACGAGCAGTACTTC; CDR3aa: CAWISSRDEQYF
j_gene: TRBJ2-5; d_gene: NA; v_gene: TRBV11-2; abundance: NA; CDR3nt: TGTGCCAGCAGCTTTAATAGCCTCGGGGAGACCCAGTACTTC; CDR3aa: CASSFNSLGETQYF
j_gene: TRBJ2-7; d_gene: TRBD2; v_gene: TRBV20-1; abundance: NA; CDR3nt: TGCAGTGCTAGATCGGGACTAGCGGGAGGGCCACACGAGCAGTACTTC; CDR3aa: CSARSGLAGGPHEQYF
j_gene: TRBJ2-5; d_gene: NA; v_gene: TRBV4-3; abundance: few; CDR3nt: TGCGCCAGCAGCCAAGATTTAGGCCAACTAGGGACGGGGCAAGAGACCCAGTACTTC; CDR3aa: CASSQDLGQLGTGQETQYF
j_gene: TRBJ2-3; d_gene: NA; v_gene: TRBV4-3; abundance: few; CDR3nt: TGCGCCAGCAGCCAAGATTTTACCCCAAGCACAGATACGCAGTATTTT; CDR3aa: CASSQDFTPSTDTQYF
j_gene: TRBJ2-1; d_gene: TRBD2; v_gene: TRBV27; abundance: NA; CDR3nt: TGTGCCAGCAGTAGAGCCGCTAGCGGGCGTCAGTTCTTC; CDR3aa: CASSRAASGRQFF
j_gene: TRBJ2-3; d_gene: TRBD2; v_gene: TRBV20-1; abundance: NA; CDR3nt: TGCAGTGCTAAGACTAGCGGGCACACAGATACGCAGTATTTT; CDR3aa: CSAKTSGHTDTQYF
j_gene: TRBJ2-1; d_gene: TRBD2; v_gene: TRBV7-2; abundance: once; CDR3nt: TGTGCCAGCAGCGTGGTGACTAGCGGGTTTGTAAATGAGCAGTTCTTC; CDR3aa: CASSVVTSGFVNEQFF
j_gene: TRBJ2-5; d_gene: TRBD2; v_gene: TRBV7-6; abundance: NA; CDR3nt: TGTGCCAGCAGCTTCGTAGCGGGATTGAGAGAGCAGTACTTC; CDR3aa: CASSFVAGLREQYF
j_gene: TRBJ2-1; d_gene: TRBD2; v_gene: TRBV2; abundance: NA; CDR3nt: TGTGCCAGCAGGTTCGGGGGGGAGGGGAACAATGAGCAGTTCTTC; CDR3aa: CASRFGGEGNNEQFF
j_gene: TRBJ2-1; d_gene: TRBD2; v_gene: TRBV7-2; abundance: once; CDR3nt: TGTGCCAGCAGCCCCCCGGGACTAGCGCTGAATGAGCAGTTCTTC; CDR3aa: CASSPPGLALNEQFF
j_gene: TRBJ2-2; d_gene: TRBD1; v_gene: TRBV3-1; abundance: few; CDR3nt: TGTGCCAGCAGCCGGGGACAGTCGAACACCGGGGAGCTGTTTTTT; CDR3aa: CASSRGQSNTGELFF
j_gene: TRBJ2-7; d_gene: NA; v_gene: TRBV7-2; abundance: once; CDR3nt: TGTGCCAGCAGCTTAGTGGAGGGAAGGAATGAGCAGTACTTC; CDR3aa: CASSLVEGRNEQYF
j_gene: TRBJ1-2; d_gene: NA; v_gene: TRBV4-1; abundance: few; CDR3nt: TGCGCCAGCAGTGGGCAGCTCCAAGGCTATGGCTACACCTTC; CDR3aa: CASSGQLQGYGYTF